This entry concerns a single T cell receptor (beta chain). Its antigen is unknown. A commercial ELISA kit detecting HCMV-specific IgG in serum was used to determine HCMV serostatus. Peripheral blood mononuclear cells were isolated from blood by Ficoll density gradient centrifugation. The data belong to a study of T cells expressing NK-cell markers (dated by TCRdb to the early 2020s). Regarding the study in general: Three sorted T-cell subsets (CD3+CD56+NKG2C+, CD3+CD56+NKG2C- and CD3+CD56-NKG2C+) from under 10 donors had their TCR beta-chain repertoires profiled. Seven of the eight sequenced donors were HCMV-seropositive and one was HCMV-seronegative. Randomly selected healthy volunteers, three men and five women, were used as the eight sequenced donors. Libraries were sequenced as 2 x 150 bp reads on Illumina HiSeq 2000/2500, MiSeq or NextSeq. What the research found in general, with its limitations: In six donors, the dominant CD3+CD56+NKG2C+ clonotypes ranked among the top 10 CD8+ clonotypes, making up about 1.0-8% of CD8+ T cells. Those dominant clonotypes were again the most abundant among CD3+CD56-NKG2C+ cells in a handful of donors, at roughly 25-65%. Whether the expanded NKG2C-expressing T cell clones were specific for HCMV antigens was left unclear.

The CDR3 measures 15 amino acids from cysteine to phenylalanine. DNA for this receptor is not on file. CDR1 DFQATT and CDR2 SNEGSKA are derived from the germline V gene (reference sequence). Sequenced on an Illumina HiSeq 2000. 5'RACE template switching, by which a universal primer site and unique molecular identifiers were added, was used to make TCR beta cDNA libraries. cDNA synthesis was primed from the TCR beta constant segment, followed by two successive PCR amplification steps. As for how the authors treated the data: MIGEC was used to demultiplex reads and group the reads by UMI, and MiTCR was used to assemble and quantify clonotypes. To exclude erroneous sequences, any TCR cDNA sequence not supported by at least two reads was discarded. The tcR package was used for downstream repertoire analysis, and clonotypes were matched across fractions by CDR3 nucleotide sequence plus V segment. VDJmatch was used to annotate antigen specificity against VDJdb, with one amino acid substitution allowed in CDR3. TCRdb reprocessed the reads, and each CDR3 protein sequence is entered once, without DNA. The V and J calls and clone size come from TCRdb's table, not from the authors' own analysis. The table kept for this sample lists about 460,000 distinct CDR3 sequences. Jointly, the top ten make up 1.4% of the sample.

The chain couples TRBV20-1 to TRBJ2-5; TCRdb's D call of TRBD2 is untestable without DNA. The sequence derives from a woman between 45 and 60 years old in good health. Donor details come from another sample of the same person, matched by shared clones. The sample consisted of blood T cells: a sorted CD56 or NKG2C T cell subset, CD4+ or CD8+ T cells, or bulk PBMC T cells (not recorded which). The CDR3 loop reads CSARLAGGSKETQYF.